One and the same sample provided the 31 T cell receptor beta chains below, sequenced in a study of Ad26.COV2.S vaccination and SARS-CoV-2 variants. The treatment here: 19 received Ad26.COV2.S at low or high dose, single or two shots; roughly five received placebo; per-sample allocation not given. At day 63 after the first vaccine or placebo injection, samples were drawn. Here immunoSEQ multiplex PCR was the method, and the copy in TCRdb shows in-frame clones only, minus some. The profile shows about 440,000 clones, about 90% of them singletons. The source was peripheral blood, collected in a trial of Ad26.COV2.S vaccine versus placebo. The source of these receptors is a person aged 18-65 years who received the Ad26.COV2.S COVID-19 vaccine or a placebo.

CDR3 protein: CASSLELSSYNEQFF. Written as DNA, the CDR3 is TGTGCCAGCAGCTTAGAATTGAGCTCCTACAATGAGCAGTTCTTC. The J gene is TRBJ2-1, the V gene TRBV13; D remains ambiguous. The CDR3 consists of 15 residues. Per germline, CDR1 PRHDT and CDR2 FYEKMQ (reference sequence). Trimming removed 1 base from V and 0 bases from J, with 7 bases in between.

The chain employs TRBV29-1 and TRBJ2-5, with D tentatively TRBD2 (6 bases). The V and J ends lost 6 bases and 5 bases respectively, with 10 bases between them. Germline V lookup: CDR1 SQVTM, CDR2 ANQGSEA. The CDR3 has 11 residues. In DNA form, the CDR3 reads TGCAGCGTCCGGGACTTGGAGACCCAGTACTTC. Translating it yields CSVRDLETQYF.

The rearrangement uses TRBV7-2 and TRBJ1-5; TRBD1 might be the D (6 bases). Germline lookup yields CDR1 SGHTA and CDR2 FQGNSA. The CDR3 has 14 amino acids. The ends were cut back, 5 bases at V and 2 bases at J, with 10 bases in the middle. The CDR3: CASSPRQGNQPQHF. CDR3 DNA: TGTGCCAGCAGCCCGAGACAGGGCAATCAGCCCCAGCATTTT.

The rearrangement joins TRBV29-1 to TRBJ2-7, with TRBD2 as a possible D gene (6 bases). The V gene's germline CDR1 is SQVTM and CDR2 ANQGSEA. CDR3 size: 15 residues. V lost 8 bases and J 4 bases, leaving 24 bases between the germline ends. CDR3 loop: CSSGLAGPKGYEQYF. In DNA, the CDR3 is TGCAGCTCTGGATTGGCGGGACCTAAGGGGTACGAGCAGTACTTC.

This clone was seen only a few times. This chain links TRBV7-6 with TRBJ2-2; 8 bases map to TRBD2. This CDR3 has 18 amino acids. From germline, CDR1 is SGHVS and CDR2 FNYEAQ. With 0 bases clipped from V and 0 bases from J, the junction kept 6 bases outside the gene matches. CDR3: CASSLALPGGTNTGELFF. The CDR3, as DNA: TGTGCCAGCAGCTTAGCGCTCCCGGGAGGGACGAACACCGGGGAGCTGTTTTTT.

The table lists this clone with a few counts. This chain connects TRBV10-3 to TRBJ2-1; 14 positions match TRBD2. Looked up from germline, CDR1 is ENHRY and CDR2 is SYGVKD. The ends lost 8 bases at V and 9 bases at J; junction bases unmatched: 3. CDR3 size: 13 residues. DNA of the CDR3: TGTGCCATCGGGACTAGCGGGAGAGTTGAGCAGTTCTTC. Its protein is CAIGTSGRVEQFF.

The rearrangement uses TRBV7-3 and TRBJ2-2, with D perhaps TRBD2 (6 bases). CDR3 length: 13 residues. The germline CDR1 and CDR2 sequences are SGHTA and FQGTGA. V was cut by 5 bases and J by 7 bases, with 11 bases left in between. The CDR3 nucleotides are TGTGCCAGCAGCCCTTGGCGGGGCGGGGAGCTGTTTTTT. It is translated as CASSPWRGGELFF.

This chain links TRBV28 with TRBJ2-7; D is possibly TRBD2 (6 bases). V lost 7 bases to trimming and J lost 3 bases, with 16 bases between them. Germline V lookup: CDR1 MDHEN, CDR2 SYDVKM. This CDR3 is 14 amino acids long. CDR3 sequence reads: CASTSPGSVYEQYF. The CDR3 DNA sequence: TGTGCCAGCACTTCCCCCGGGAGCGTCTACGAGCAGTACTTC. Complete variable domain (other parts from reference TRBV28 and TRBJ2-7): DVKVTQSSRYLVKRTGEKVFLECVQDMDHENMFWYRQDPGLGLRLIYFSYDVKMKEKGDIPEGYSVSREKKERFSLILESASTNQTSMYLCASTSPGSVYEQYFGPGTRLTVT.

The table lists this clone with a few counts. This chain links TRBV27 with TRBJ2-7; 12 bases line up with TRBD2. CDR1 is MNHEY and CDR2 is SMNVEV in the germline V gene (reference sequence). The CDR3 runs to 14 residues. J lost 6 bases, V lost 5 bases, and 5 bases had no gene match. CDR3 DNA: TGTGCCAGCAGTACCGGACTAGCGGGACGCGAGCAGTACTTC. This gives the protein CASSTGLAGREQYF.

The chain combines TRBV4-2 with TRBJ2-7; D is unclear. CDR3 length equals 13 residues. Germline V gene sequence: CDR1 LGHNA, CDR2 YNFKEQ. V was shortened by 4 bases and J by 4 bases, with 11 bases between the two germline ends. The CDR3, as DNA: TGTGCCAGCAGCCGACGGACCGATTACGAGCAGTACTTC. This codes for CASSRRTDYEQYF.

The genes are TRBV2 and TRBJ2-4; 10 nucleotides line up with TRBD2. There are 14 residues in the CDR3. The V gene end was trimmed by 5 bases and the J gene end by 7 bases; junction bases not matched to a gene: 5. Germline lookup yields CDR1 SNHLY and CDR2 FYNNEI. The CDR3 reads CASSLAGGPNIQYF. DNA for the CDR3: TGTGCCAGCAGTTTAGCGGGAGGACCTAACATTCAGTACTTC.

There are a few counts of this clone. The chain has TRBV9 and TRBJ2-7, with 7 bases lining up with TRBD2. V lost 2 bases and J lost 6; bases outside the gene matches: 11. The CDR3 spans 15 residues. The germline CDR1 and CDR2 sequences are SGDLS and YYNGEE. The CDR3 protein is CASSVASLTSAEQYF. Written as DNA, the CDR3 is TGTGCCAGCAGCGTGGCCTCATTAACTAGCGCCGAGCAGTACTTC.

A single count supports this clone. CDR3 in DNA: TGTGCCAGCAGTTACTGGGAAGAGACCCAGTACTTC. It yields the protein CASSYWEETQYF. This chain joins TRBV6-2 or TRBV6-3 and TRBJ2-5; D is ambiguous. V lost 1 base to trimming and J lost 3 bases, with 3 bases between them. Looked up from germline, CDR1 is MNHEY and CDR2 is SVGEGT. The CDR3 has 12 amino acids.

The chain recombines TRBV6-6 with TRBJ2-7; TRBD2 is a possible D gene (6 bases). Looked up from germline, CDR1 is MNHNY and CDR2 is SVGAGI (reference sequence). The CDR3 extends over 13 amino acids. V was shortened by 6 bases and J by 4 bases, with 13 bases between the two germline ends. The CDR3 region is CASSSRREYEQYF. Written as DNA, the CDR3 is TGTGCCAGCAGCTCCCGACGGGAGTACGAGCAGTACTTC.

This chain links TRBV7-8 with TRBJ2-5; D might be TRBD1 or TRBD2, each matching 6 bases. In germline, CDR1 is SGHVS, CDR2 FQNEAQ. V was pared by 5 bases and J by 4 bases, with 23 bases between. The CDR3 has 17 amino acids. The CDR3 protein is CASSRLEGGFWGETQYF. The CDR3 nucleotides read TGTGCCAGCAGCCGACTGGAGGGGGGATTTTGGGGAGAGACCCAGTACTTC.

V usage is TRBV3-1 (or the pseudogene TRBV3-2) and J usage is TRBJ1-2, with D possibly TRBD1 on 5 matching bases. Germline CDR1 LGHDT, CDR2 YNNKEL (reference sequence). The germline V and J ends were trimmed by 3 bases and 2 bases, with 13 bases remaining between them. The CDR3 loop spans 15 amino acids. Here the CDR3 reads CASSHIRDLNYGYTF. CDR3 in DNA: TGTGCCAGCAGCCACATCCGGGACTTGAACTATGGCTACACCTTC.

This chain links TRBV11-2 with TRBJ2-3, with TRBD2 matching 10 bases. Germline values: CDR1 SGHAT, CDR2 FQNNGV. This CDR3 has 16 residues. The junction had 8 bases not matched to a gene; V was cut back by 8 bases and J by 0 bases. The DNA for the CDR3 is TGTGCCAGCCTAGGGGCGACTAGCGGGAGCACAGATACGCAGTATTTT. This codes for CASLGATSGSTDTQYF.

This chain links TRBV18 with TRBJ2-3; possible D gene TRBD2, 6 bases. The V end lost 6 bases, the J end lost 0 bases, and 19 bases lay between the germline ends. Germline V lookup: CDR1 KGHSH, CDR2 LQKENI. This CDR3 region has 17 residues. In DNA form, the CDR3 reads TGTGCCAGCTCCCAGAACCCTGGGGGACTTAGCACAGATACGCAGTATTTT. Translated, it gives CASSQNPGGLSTDTQYF.

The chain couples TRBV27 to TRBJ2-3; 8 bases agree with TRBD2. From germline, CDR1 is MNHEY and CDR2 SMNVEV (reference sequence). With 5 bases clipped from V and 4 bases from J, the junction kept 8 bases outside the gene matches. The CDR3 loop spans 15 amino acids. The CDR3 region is CASSAERGGSDTQYF. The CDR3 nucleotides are TGTGCCAGCAGTGCCGAACGGGGGGGGTCAGATACGCAGTATTTT.

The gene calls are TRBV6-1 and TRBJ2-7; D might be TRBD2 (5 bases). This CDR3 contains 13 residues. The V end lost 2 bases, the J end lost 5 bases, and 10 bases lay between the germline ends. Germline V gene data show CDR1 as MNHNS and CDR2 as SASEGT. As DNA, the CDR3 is TGTGCCAGCAGTGAACTAGGACTCCACGAGCAGTACTTC. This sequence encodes CASSELGLHEQYF.

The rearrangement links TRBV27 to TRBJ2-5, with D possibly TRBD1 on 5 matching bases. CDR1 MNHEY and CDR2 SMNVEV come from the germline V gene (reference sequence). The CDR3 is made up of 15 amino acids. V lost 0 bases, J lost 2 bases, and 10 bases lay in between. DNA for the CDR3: TGTGCCAGCAGTTTATCGCCAGGGAAGCAAGAGACCCAGTACTTC. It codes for CASSLSPGKQETQYF.

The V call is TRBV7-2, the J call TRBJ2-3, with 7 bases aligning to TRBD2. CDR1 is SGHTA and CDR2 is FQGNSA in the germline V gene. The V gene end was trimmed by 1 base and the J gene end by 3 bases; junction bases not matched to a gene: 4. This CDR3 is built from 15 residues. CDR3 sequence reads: CASSLVGGGTDTQYF. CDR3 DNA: TGTGCCAGCAGCTTAGTTGGGGGAGGGACAGATACGCAGTATTTT.

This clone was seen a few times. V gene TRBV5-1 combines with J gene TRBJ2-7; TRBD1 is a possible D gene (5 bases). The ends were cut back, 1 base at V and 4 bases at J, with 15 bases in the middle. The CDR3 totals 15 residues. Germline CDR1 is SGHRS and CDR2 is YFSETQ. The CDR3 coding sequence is TGCGCCAGCAGCTTGCAAACAGGTGCAACTTACGAGCAGTACTTC. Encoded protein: CASSLQTGATYEQYF. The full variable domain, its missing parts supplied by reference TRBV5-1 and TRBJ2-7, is KAGVTQTPRYLIKTRGQQVTLSCSPISGHRSVSWYQQTPGQGLQFLFEYFSETQRNKGNFPGRFSGRQFSNSRSEMNVSTLELGDSALYLCASSLQTGATYEQYFGPGTRLTVT.

The DNA of the CDR3 is TGTGCCAGCAGCCATTCCGACCCCACAGATACGCAGTATTTT. It yields the protein CASSHSDPTDTQYF. The V gene is TRBV4-2, the J gene TRBJ2-3; D not resolved. V gave up 3 bases and J gave up 2 bases, with 9 bases separating them. Germline lookup yields CDR1 LGHNA and CDR2 YNFKEQ. The CDR3 is 14 residues long.

CDR3 protein: CSVYESVAFF. The CDR3 nucleotides read TGCAGCGTTTATGAATCAGTCGCTTTCTTT. This rearrangement joins TRBV29-1 to TRBJ1-1; the D is unclear. The CDR3 has 10 residues. Deletions cut 5 bases from V and 11 bases from J, with 12 bases between. Germline V CDR1 and CDR2: SQVTM, ANQGSEA.

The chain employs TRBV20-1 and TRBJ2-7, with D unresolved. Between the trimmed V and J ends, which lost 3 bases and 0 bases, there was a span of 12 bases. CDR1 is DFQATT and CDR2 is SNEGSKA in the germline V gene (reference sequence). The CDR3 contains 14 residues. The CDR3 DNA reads TGCAGTGCTAGTGAGGCGGTAAGCTCCTACGAGCAGTACTTC. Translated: CSASEAVSSYEQYF.

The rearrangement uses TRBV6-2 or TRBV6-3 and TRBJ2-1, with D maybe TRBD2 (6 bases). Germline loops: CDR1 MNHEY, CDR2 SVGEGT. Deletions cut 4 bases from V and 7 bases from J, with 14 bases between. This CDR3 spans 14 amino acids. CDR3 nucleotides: TGTGCCAGCAGTTCCGGAGGGCCGGGGAATGAGCAGTTCTTC. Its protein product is CASSSGGPGNEQFF.

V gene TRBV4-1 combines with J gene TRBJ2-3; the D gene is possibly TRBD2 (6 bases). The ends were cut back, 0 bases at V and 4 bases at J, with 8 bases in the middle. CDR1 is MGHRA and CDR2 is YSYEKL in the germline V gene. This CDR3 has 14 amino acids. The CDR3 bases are TGCGCCAGCAGCCAAGAGCGGGGATCAGATACGCAGTATTTT. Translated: CASSQERGSDTQYF.

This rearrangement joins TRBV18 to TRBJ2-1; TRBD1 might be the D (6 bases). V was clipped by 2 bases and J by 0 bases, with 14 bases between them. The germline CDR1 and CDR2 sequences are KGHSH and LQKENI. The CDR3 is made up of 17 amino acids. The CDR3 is CASSPGGGQSSYNEQFF. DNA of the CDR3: TGTGCCAGCTCACCAGGTGGGGGCCAGAGCTCCTACAATGAGCAGTTCTTC.

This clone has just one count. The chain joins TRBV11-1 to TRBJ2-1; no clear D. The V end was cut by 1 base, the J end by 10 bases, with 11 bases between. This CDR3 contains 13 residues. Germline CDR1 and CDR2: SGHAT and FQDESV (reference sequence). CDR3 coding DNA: TGTGCCAGCAGCTTAGAGGAATTTGACGAGCAGTTCTTC. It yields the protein CASSLEEFDEQFF.

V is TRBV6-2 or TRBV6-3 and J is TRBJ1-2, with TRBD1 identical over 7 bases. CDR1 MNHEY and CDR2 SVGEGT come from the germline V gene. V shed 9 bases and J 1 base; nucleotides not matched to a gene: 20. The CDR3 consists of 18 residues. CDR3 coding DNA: TGTGCCAGTAGTACCGGGACAGCGGCCGGGGGGAATAACTATGGCTACACCTTC. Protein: CASSTGTAAGGNNYGYTF.